The present T cell receptor (beta chain) was sequenced within a study of blood T cell repertoires in COVID-19. At the level of the study: The samples span acute and convalescent COVID-19 from the United States, Italy and Spain. T cells, B-cell-depleted T cells, or PBMCs supplied cDNA or gDNA.

TCRdb's table, derived via immunoSEQ multiplex PCR, lists solely in-frame clones and lacks some. The table includes 100,000 or so clones, roughly 84% detected once. The sample holds a few counts of this clone. The germline V gene has CDR1 SGHTA and CDR2 FQGNSA. The CDR3 loop spans 13 amino acids. The V segment lost 7 bases and the J segment 4 bases; nucleotides outside the gene matches: 6. The sequence was collected from a man between 65 and 79 years old with active or convalescent COVID-19. The specimen was peripheral blood. The chain employs TRBV7-2 and TRBJ1-2, with TRBD1 matching 7 bases. The CDR3 region is CASKGQQIYGYTF. DNA of the CDR3: TGTGCCAGCAAGGGACAGCAGATCTATGGCTACACCTTC.